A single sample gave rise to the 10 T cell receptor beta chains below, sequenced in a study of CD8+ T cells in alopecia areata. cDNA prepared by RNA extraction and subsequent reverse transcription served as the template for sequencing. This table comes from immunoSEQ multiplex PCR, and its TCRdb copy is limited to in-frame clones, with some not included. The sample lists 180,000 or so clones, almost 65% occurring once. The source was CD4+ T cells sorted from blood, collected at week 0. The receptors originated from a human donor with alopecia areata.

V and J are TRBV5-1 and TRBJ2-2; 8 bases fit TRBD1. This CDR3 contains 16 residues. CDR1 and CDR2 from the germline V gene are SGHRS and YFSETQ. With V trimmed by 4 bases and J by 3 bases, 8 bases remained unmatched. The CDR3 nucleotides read TGCGCCAGCAGCCCCGCGGACAGGGCTGACACCGGGGAGCTGTTTTTT. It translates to CASSPADRADTGELFF.

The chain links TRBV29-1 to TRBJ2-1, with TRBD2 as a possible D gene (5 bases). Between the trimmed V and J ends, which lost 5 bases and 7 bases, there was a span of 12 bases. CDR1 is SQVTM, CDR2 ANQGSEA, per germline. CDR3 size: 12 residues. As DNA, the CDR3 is TGCAGCGTTATACCCCGGGGAAATGAGCAGTTCTTC. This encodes CSVIPRGNEQFF.

In DNA, the CDR3 is TGTGCCACCAGCACCAGGGGTTATGGCTACACCTTC. This codes for CATSTRGYGYTF. The genes are TRBV15 and TRBJ1-2, with D perhaps TRBD1 (6 bases). This CDR3 has 12 residues. V lost 4 bases to trimming and J lost 5 bases, with 8 bases between them. Looked up from germline, CDR1 is LNHNV and CDR2 is YYDKDF (reference sequence). Variable domain in full (rest from reference TRBV15 and TRBJ1-2): DAMVIQNPRYQVTQFGKPVTLSCSQTLNHNVMYWYQQKSSQAPKLLFHYYDKDFNNEADTPDNFQSRRPNTSFCFLDIRSPGLGDTAMYLCATSTRGYGYTFGSGTRLTVV.

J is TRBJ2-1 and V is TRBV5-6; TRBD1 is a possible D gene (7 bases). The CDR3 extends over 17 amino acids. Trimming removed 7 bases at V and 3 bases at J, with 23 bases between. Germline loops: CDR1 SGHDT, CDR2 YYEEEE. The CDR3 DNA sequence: TGTGCCAGCGAGGCAGGGGGGACCTGGTTGGGCTACAATGAGCAGTTCTTC. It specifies CASEAGGTWLGYNEQFF.

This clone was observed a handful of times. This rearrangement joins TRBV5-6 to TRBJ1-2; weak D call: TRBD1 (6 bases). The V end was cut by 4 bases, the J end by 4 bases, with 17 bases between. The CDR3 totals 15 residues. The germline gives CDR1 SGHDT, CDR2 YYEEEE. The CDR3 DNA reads TGTGCCAGCAGCGCTGGGACACTAGGTGTCTATGGCTACACCTTC. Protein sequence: CASSAGTLGVYGYTF.

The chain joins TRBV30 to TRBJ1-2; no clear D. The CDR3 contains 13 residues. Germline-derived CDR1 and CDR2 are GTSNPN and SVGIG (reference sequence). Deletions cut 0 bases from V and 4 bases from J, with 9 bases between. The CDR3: CAWSVGTLYGYTF. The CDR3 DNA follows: TGTGCCTGGAGTGTCGGAACCCTCTATGGCTACACCTTC.

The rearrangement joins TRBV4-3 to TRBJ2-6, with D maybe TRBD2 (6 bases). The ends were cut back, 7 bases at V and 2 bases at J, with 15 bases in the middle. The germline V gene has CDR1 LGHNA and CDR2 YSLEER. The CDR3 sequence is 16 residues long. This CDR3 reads CASNPGRSTGANVLTF. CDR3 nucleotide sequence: TGCGCCAGCAATCCAGGGAGGTCAACTGGGGCCAACGTCCTGACTTTC.

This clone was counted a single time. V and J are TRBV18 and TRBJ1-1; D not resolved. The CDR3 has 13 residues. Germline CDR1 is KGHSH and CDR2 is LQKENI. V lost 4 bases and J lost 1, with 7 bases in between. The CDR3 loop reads CASSRKGNTEAFF. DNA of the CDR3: TGTGCCAGCTCACGGAAGGGGAACACTGAAGCTTTCTTT.

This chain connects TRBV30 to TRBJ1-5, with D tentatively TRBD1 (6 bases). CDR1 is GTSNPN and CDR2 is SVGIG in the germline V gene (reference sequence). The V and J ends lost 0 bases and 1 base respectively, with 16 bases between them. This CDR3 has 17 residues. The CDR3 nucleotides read TGTGCCTGGAGTGTAGGAGGGGCCCAGGGGAGCAATCAGCCCCAGCATTTT. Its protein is CAWSVGGAQGSNQPQHF.

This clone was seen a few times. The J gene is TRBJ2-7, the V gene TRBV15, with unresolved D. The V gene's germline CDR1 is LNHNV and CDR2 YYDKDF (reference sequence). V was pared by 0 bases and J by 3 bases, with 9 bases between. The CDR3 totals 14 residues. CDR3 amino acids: CATSRDDGSYEQYF. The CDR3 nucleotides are TGTGCCACCAGCAGAGATGATGGCAGCTACGAGCAGTACTTC. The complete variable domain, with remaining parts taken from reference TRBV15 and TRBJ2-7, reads DAMVIQNPRYQVTQFGKPVTLSCSQTLNHNVMYWYQQKSSQAPKLLFHYYDKDFNNEADTPDNFQSRRPNTSFCFLDIRSPGLGDTAMYLCATSRDDGSYEQYFGPGTRLTVT.